This TCR beta chain was captured by sequencing in a study of cytomegalovirus exposure and HLA in healthy donors. V shed 0 bases and J shed 10 bases, with 15 bases lying between them. The CDR3 length is 14 residues. From germline, CDR1 is LNHNV and CDR2 YYDKDF (reference sequence). Both 60 Vbeta primers and 13 Jbeta primers went into the PCR. Original data processing: As a later analysis found, there were 80 million or so unique TCR beta chains, of which about 10 million were shared. The assay was immunoSEQ multiplex PCR, and TCRdb's table has in-frame clones only and misses some. V, J and clone size derive from that table, while D and trimming were established from the DNA sequence. The sample records around 190,000 clones, 84% being singletons.

The genes are TRBV15 and TRBJ1-2; perhaps TRBD1 as D (5 bases). The TCR sequence derives from a girl aged 2-9 years in good health and CMV-seropositive. The sequencing sample was made of PBMCs. DNA of the CDR3: TGTGCCACCAGCAGAGATTCAGAGGGAGGGGACTACACCTTC. Protein product: CATSRDSEGGDYTF.